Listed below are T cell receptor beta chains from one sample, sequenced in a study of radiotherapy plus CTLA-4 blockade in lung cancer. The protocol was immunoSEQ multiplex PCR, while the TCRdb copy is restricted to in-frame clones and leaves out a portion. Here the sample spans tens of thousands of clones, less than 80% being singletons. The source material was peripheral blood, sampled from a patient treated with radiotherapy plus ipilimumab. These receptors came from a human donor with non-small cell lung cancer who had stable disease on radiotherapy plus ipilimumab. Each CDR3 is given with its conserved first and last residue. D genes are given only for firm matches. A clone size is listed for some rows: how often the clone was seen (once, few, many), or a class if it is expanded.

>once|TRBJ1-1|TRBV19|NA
TGTGCCAGTAGTATAGATCCTCCCCACTTGAACACTGAAGCTTTCTTT
CASSIDPPHLNTEAFF
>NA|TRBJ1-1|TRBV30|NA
TGTGCCTGGGCCCCCGGGGTGAACACTGAAGCTTTCTTT
CAWAPGVNTEAFF
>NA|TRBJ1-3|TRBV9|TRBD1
TGTGCCAGCAGTGAAACAGGGGGAAACGGAAACACCATATATTTT
CASSETGGNGNTIYF
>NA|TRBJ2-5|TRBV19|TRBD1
TGTGCCAGTAGTATCGGGATGGCGGGACAGGGAACGGAGACCCAGTACTTC
CASSIGMAGQGTETQYF
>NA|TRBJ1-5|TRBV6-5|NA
TGTGCCAGCAGTTACTCAAATAGCAATCAGCCCCAGCATTTT
CASSYSNSNQPQHF
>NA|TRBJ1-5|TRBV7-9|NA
TGTGCCAGCAGCTTAGTGGATCAGCCCCAGCATTTT
CASSLVDQPQHF
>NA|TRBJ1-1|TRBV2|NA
TGTGCCAGCAGTGAGGTTGTGAACACTGAAGCTTTCTTT
CASSEVVNTEAFF
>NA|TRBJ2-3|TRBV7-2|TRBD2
TGTGCCAGCAGCTTTCAGGGCCTCTCTAGCGGGGGGGCAGATACGCAGTATTTT
CASSFQGLSSGGADTQYF
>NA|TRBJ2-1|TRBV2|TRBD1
TGTGCCAGCAGGGGGACAGGGGACAATGAGCAGTTCTTC
CASRGTGDNEQFF
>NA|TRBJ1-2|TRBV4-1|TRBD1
TGCGCCAGCAGCCAAGTCCCCGGACAGGTTCCATCAGCTAACTATGGCTACACCTTC
CASSQVPGQVPSANYGYTF
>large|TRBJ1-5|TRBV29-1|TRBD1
TGCAGCGTCGGGGGACAGGGGGAAAGGGATCAGCCCCAGCATTTT
CSVGGQGERDQPQHF
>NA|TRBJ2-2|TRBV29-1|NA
TGCAGCGTGATGGACGTCGGGGAGCTGTTTTTT
CSVMDVGELFF
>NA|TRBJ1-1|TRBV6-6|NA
TGTGCCAGCATCCCGGACAGACCTATCACTGAAGCTTTCTTT
CASIPDRPITEAFF
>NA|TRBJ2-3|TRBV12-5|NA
TGTGCTAGTGGACAACGCAGGGTGGGCGCAGATACGCAGTATTTT
CASGQRRVGADTQYF
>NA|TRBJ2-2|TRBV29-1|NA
TGCAGCGTTGTACGCCTACCCGCGAACACCGGGGAGCTGTTTTTT
CSVVRLPANTGELFF
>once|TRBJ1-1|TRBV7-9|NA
TGTGCCAGCAGCTTGGGGGTTGGGGCTTTCTTT
CASSLGVGAFF
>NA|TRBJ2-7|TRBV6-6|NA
TGTGCCAGCAGTTACTCGACGGGCAGGACCTACGAGCAGTACTTC
CASSYSTGRTYEQYF
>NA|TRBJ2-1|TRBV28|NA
TGTGCCAGCAGTTCCTCGACAGCGAGCTCCTACAATGAGCAGTTCTTC
CASSSSTASSYNEQFF
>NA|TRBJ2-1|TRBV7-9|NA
TGTGCCAGCAGCTTAGTGGTCCAGTACTACAATGAGCAGTTCTTC
CASSLVVQYYNEQFF
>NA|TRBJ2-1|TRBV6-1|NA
TGTGCCAGCAGTGAGTGGCCAGGTCTCGACAATGAGCAGTTCTTC
CASSEWPGLDNEQFF
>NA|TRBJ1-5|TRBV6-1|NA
TGTGCCAGCAGTGAAGGAGTACAGCCCCAGCATTTT
CASSEGVQPQHF
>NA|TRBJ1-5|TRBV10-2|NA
TGCGCCAGCAGTGATTATAGCAATCAGCCCCAGCATTTT
CASSDYSNQPQHF
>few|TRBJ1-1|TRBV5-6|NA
TGTGCCAGCAGCTTAAGAACGACTGAAGCTTTCTTT
CASSLRTTEAFF
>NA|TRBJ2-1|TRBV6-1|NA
TGTGCCAGCGAAGCGGCTATCTCCTACAATGAGCAGTTCTTC
CASEAAISYNEQFF
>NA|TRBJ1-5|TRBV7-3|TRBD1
TGTGCCAGCAGCATACGGGACAGGGAGCCCCAGCATTTT
CASSIRDREPQHF
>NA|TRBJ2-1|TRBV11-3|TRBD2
TGTGCCAGCAGCTTAGACGCTAGCGGGGGAACGGAGCAGTTCTTC
CASSLDASGGTEQFF
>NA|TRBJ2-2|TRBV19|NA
TGTGCCAGTAGTTACCGGGGAAGCATGAACACCGGGGAGCTGTTTTTT
CASSYRGSMNTGELFF
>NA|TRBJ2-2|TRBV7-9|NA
TGTGCCAGCAGCCCTATTGGCTGGGGCCGCTCGAACACCGGGGAGCTGTTTTTT
CASSPIGWGRSNTGELFF
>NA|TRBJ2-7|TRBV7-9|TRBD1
TGTGCCAGCAGCAAACAGGGGACATCCTACGAGCAGTACTTC
CASSKQGTSYEQYF
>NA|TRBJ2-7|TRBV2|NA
TGTGCCAGCAGTGTTCACGACGAGCAGTACTTC
CASSVHDEQYF
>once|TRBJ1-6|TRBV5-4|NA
TGTGCCAGCAGCTTGGTTCCAGGAATTAATTCACCCCTCCACTTT
CASSLVPGINSPLHF
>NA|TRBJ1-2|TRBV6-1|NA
TGTGCCAGCAGTGATGGGGGGAAGTTTAACTATGGCTACACCTTC
CASSDGGKFNYGYTF
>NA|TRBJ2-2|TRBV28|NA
TGTGCCAGCAGTCCGCGAACAGGGCTAACCGGGGAGCTGTTTTTT
CASSPRTGLTGELFF
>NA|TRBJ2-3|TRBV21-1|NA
TGTGCCAGCAGCAAAGCGGCTGCGGGACAGGGCGTGGATACGCAGTATTTT
CASSKAAAGQGVDTQYF
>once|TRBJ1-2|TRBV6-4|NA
TGTGCCAGCAGTTTGACCGCCTGGACAGCCAATAACTATGGCTACACCTTC
CASSLTAWTANNYGYTF
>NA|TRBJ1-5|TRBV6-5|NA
TGTGCCAGCAGGGAACGGGCGGGACATCAGCCCCAGCATTTT
CASRERAGHQPQHF
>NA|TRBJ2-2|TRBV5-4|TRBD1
TGTGCCAGCAGCCAAGACTGGGACAGGGCATTCAGCTCCGGGGAGCTGTTTTTT
CASSQDWDRAFSSGELFF
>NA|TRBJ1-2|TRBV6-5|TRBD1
TGTGCCAGCTGGGGGACAGGGGGATATGGCTACACCTTC
CASWGTGGYGYTF
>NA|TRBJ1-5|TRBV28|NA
TGTGCCAGCAGTTTAATTCCCAATCAGCCCCAGCATTTT
CASSLIPNQPQHF
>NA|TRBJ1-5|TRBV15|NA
TGTGCCACCAGCAGAGACGGCGGAGATCAGCCCCAGCATTTT
CATSRDGGDQPQHF
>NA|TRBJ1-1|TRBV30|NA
TGTGCCTGGAGTCCTCTACAGGGTTTTGGCACTGAAGCTTTCTTT
CAWSPLQGFGTEAFF
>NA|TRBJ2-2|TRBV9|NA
TGTGCCAGCAGAGGGGCATCGAACACCGGGGAGCTGTTTTTT
CASRGASNTGELFF
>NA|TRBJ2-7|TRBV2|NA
TGTGCCAGCAGTGAACGGGGTGCAGACATGGCCTACGAGCAGTACTTC
CASSERGADMAYEQYF
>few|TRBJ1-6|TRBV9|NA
TGTGCCAGCAGCGTAGCGGGGGGGGGATCACCCCTCCACTTT
CASSVAGGGSPLHF
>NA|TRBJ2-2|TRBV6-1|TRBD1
TGTGCCAGCAGGGACAGGCGCGACGGGGAGCTGTTTTTT
CASRDRRDGELFF
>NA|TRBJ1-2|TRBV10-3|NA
TGTGCCATCAGTGAGACGGGTGGCGGGGATGGGTATGGCTACACCTTC
CAISETGGGDGYGYTF
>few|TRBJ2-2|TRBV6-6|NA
TGTGCCAGCAGTTACTCAAACACCGGGGAGCTGTTTTTT
CASSYSNTGELFF